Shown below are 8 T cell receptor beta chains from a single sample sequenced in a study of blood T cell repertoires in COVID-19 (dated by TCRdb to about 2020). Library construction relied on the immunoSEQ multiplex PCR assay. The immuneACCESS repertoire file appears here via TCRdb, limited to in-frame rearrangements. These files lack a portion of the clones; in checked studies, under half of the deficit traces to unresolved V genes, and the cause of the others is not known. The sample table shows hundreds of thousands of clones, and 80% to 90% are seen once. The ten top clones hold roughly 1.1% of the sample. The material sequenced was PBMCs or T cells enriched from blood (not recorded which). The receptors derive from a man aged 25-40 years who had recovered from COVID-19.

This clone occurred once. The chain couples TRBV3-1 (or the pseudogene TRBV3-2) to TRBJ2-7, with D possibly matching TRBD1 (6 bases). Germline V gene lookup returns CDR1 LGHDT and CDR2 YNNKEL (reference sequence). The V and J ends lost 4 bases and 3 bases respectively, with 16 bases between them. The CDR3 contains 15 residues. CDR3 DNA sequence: TGTGCCAGCAGCCGCAGGGGTCTAGGTAACTACGAGCAGTACTTC. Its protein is CASSRRGLGNYEQYF.

This CDR3 is CSASGGSSTTDTQYF. The CDR3, as DNA: TGCAGTGCAAGTGGCGGGAGTAGTACCACAGATACGCAGTATTTT. The rearrangement uses TRBV20-1 and TRBJ2-3; 7 bases are a match to TRBD2. V lost 6 bases and J lost 2; bases outside the gene matches: 11. CDR1 DFQATT and CDR2 SNEGSKA come from the germline V gene (reference sequence). The CDR3 runs to 15 residues.

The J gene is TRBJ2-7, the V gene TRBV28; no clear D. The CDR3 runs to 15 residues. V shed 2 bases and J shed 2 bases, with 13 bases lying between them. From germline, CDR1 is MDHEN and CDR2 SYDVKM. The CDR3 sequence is CASSLSILEPYEQYF. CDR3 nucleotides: TGTGCCAGCAGTTTAAGTATTTTAGAGCCCTACGAGCAGTACTTC. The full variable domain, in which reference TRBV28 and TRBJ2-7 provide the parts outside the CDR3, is DVKVTQSSRYLVKRTGEKVFLECVQDMDHENMFWYRQDPGLGLRLIYFSYDVKMKEKGDIPEGYSVSREKKERFSLILESASTNQTSMYLCASSLSILEPYEQYFGPGTRLTVT.

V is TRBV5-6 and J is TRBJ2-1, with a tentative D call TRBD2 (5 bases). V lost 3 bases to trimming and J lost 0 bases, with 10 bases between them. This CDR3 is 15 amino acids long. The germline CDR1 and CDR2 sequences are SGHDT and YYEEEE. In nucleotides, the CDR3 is TGTGCCAGCAGCTGGCTGGGGAGCTCCTACAATGAGCAGTTCTTC. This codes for CASSWLGSSYNEQFF.

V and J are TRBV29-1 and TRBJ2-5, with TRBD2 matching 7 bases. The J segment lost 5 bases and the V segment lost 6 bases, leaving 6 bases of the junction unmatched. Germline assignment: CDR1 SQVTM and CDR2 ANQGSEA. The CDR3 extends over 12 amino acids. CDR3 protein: CSVGGNRETQYF. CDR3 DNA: TGCAGCGTGGGGGGGAATAGGGAGACCCAGTACTTC.

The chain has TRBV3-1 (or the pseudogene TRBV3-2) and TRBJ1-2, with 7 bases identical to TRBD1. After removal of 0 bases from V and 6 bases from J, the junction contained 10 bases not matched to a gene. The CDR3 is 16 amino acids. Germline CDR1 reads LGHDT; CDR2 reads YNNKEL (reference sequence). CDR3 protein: CASSQDEGGVFDGYTF. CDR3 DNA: TGTGCCAGCAGCCAAGATGAAGGGGGCGTGTTTGATGGCTACACCTTC.

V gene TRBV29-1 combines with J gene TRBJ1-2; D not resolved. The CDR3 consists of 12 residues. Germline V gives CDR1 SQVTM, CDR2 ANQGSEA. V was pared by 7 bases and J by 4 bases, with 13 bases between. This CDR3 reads CSGSGRGYGYTF. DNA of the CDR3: TGCAGCGGCTCCGGCCGGGGCTATGGCTACACCTTC.

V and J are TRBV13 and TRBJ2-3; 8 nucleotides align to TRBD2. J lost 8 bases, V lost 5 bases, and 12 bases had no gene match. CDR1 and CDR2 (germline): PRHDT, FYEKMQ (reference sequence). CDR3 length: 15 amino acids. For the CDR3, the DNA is TGTGCCAGCAGCCAGGGACTAGGGGAGGGCGGTACGCAGTATTTT. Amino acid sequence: CASSQGLGEGGTQYF.